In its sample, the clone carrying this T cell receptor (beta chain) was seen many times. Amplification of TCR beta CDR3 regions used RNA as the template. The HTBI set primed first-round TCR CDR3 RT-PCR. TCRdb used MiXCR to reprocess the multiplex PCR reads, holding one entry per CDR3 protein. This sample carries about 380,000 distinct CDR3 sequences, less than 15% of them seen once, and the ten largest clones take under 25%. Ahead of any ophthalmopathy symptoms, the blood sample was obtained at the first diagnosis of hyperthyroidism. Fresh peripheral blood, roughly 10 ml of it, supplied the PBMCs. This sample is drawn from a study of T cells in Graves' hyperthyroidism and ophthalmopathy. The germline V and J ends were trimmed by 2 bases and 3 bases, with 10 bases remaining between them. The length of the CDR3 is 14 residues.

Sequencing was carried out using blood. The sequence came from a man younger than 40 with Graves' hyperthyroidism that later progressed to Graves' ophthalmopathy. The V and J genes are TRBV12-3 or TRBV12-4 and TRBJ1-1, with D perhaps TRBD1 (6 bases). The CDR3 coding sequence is TGTGCCAGCAGTTTAAGGGGGACCTACACTGAAGCTTTCTTT. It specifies CASSLRGTYTEAFF.